What follows is one T cell receptor beta chain and its context. The data were taken from a study of OX40 agonist ivuxolimab in advanced cancers. At cycle 4 day 1, cycle 7 day 1, and baseline, blood was sampled. Germline assignment: CDR1 MNHEY and CDR2 SMNVEV (reference sequence). Trimming left V 3 bases short and J 6 bases short, with 11 bases between. The CDR3 sequence is 13 residues long. TCRdb's table, derived via immunoSEQ multiplex PCR, lists solely in-frame clones and lacks some. The sample consists of some 82,000 clones, 85% to 95% of them appearing once. The genes are TRBV27 and TRBJ1-1, with D unresolved. The TCR comes from an adult with an advanced solid tumor such as melanoma, head and neck, liver or kidney cancer. Sequences were derived from CD4+ or CD8+ T cells sorted from blood, sampled in a trial of the OX40 agonist ivuxolimab. CDR3 in DNA: TGTGCCAGCAGTTTGGCGTTCTCGGCTGAAGCTTTCTTT. Amino acids: CASSLAFSAEAFF.